This entry features one TCR beta chain sequence. The antigen is unknown. V gave up 1 base and J gave up 8 bases; unmatched junction bases: 9. The CDR3 sequence is 16 residues long. CDR1 is MNHNS, CDR2 SASEGT, per germline. The treatment is: roughly nine-day PBMC culture with coronavirus spike peptide pools or control peptides (ViraFEST assay). Oncomine TCR Beta short-read sequencing was applied to DNA from cultured CD4+ T cells. TCRdb passed the PCR reads through MiXCR, listing each CDR3 protein once. The sample has 4,100 or so distinct CDR3 sequences; roughly 21% are singletons. This entry comes from a study of vaccination and CD4 T cells after COVID-19. Study details: The convalescents were made up of six males and four females, two of whom were Hispanic. Stimulation of the cells used overlapping spike peptide pools from SARS-CoV-2 and from the common cold coronaviruses HCoV-NL63, HCoV-OC43 and HCoV-229E. Convalescent patients gave post-COVID blood a median about 110 days post-diagnosis, range 35 to 161.

General study results and limits: Median SARS-CoV-2-reactive clonotype numbers rose nonsignificantly, roughly 20 to 38.

The receptor was derived from a human donor who had recovered from COVID-19. J is TRBJ2-1 and V is TRBV6-1, with TRBD2 matching over 9 bases. Sequences were obtained from CD4+ T cells from blood, cultured in vitro. The CDR3 here is CASSEVLAGARDEQFF. CDR3 nucleotide sequence: TGTGCCAGCAGTGAAGTTTTAGCGGGGGCCAGGGATGAGCAGTTCTTC.